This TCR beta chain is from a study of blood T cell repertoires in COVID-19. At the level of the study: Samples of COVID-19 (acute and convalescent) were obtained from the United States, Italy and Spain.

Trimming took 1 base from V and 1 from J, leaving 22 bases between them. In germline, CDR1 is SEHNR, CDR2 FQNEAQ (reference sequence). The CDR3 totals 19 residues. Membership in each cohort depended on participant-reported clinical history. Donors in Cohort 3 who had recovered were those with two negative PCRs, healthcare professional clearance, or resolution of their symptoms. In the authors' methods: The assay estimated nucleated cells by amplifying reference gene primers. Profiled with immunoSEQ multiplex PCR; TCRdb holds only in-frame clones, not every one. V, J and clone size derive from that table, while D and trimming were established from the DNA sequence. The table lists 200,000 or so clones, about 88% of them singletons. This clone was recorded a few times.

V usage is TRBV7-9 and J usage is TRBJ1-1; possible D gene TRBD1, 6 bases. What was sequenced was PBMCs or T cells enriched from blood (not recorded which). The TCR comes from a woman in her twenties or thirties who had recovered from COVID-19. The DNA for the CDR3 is TGTGCCAGCAGCTTAGGGGGCGTGACAGGTCGAAGGAAGAACACTGAAGCTTTCTTT. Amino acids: CASSLGGVTGRRKNTEAFF.